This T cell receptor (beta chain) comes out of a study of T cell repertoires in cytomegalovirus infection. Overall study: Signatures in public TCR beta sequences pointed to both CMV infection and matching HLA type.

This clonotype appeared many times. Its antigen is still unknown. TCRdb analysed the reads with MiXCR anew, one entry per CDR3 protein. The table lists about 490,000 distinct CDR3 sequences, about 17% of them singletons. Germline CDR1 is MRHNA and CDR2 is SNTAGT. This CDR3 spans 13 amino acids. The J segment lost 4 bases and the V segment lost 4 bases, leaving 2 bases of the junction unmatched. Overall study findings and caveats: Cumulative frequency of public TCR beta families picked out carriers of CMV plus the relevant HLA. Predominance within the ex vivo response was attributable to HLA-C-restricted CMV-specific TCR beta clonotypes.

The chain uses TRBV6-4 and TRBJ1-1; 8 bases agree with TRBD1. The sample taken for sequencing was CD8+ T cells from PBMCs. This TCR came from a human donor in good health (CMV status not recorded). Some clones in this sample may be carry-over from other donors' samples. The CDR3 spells CASSVTGGTEAFF. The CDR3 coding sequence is TGTGCCAGCAGTGTCACAGGGGGCACTGAAGCTTTCTTT.